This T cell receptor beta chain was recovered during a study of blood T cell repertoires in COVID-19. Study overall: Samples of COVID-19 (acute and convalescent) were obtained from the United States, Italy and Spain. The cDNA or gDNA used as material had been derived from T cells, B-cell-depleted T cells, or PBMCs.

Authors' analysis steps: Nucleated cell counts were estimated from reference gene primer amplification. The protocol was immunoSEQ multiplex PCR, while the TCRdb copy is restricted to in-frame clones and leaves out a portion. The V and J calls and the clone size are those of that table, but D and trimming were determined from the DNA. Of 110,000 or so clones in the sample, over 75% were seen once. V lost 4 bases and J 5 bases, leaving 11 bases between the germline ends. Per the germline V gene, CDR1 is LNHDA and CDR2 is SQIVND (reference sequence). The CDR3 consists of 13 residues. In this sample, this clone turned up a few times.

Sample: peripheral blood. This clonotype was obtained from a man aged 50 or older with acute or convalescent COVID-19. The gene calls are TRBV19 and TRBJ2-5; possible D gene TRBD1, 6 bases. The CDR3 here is CASSTTGPETQYF. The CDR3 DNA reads TGTGCCAGTAGTACCACAGGGCCGGAGACCCAGTACTTC.